This entry lists 20 T cell receptor beta chains sequenced from one sample in a study of blood T cell repertoires in COVID-19. The repertoire was sequenced with immunoSEQ multiplex PCR; TCRdb's copy has only in-frame clones and lacks some. Among roughly 27,000 clones listed, 75% to 85% were seen once. Sequencing was carried out using peripheral blood. These TCRs come from a man aged 80 or over with active or convalescent COVID-19.

This chain uses TRBV11-2 with TRBJ2-7; D may be TRBD1 (5 bases). Germline V gene lookup returns CDR1 SGHAT and CDR2 FQNNGV. Deletions cut 1 base from V and 0 bases from J, with 7 bases between. The CDR3 has 14 amino acids. In DNA form, the CDR3 reads TGTGCCAGCAGCTTAGTCCAGGGCTCCTACGAGCAGTACTTC. Its protein product is CASSLVQGSYEQYF.

The chain has TRBV4-2 and TRBJ1-1; 8 nucleotides align to TRBD1. The J segment lost 1 base and the V segment lost 5 bases, leaving 9 bases of the junction unmatched. From germline, CDR1 is LGHNA and CDR2 YNFKEQ. The CDR3 contains 16 residues. CDR3 loop: CASSSYRGAGNTEAFF. In DNA form, the CDR3 reads TGTGCCAGCAGCTCTTACAGGGGGGCAGGGAACACTGAAGCTTTCTTT.

The chain carries TRBV7-9 and TRBJ1-1; D unclear. In germline, CDR1 is SEHNR, CDR2 FQNEAQ (reference sequence). Trimming shortened V by 3 bases and J by 3 bases, and 17 bases separated the two germline ends. This CDR3 spans 16 amino acids. The CDR3 bases are TGTGCCAGCAGCTTCACAGTAGGGAGCAGTCACACTGAAGCTTTCTTT. The encoded protein is CASSFTVGSSHTEAFF.

This sequence joins TRBV20-1 and TRBJ1-2; D call uncertain. Deletions cut 6 bases from V and 5 bases from J, with 22 bases between. CDR1 is DFQATT and CDR2 is SNEGSKA in the germline V gene (reference sequence). CDR3 length: 15 amino acids. The CDR3 sequence is CSASYFAGSVYGYTF. Here the CDR3 DNA reads TGCAGTGCCAGTTACTTCGCGGGGTCTGTTTATGGCTACACCTTC.

This clone was found once. The V gene is TRBV5-1, the J gene TRBJ2-7, with TRBD2 identical over 9 bases. Germline assignment: CDR1 SGHRS and CDR2 YFSETQ. The CDR3 has 16 residues. With V trimmed by 4 bases and J by 5 bases, 13 bases remained unmatched. CDR3 nucleotides: TGCGCCAGCAGCCCTGGTGGGGTAGCGGGAGCCCACGAGCAGTACTTC. Translation: CASSPGGVAGAHEQYF. Drawing the rest from reference TRBV5-1 and TRBJ2-7, the complete variable domain is KAGVTQTPRYLIKTRGQQVTLSCSPISGHRSVSWYQQTPGQGLQFLFEYFSETQRNKGNFPGRFSGRQFSNSRSEMNVSTLELGDSALYLCASSPGGVAGAHEQYFGPGTRLTVT.

This chain connects TRBV12-5 to TRBJ1-3, with 7 bases aligning to TRBD1. Germline values: CDR1 LGHNT, CDR2 FRNRAP. The CDR3 covers 16 residues. After removal of 2 bases from V and 3 bases from J, the junction contained 7 bases not matched to a gene. CDR3 sequence: CASGLSQGKIGNTIYF. The DNA of the CDR3 is TGTGCTAGTGGTTTGTCACAGGGGAAAATTGGAAACACCATATATTTT.

The chain recombines TRBV7-2 with TRBJ2-7; 9 positions agree with TRBD1. Germline trimming cut 5 bases from V and 2 bases from J; bases unmatched to any gene: 10. Germline CDR1 and CDR2: SGHTA and FQGNSA. The CDR3 consists of 16 residues. The CDR3 DNA is TGTGCCAGCAGCACCGGGGGGACAGGGCGAACCTACGAGCAGTACTTC. Protein: CASSTGGTGRTYEQYF.

J is TRBJ1-3 and V is TRBV29-1, with D possibly matching TRBD1 (6 bases). This CDR3 spans 16 amino acids. CDR1 and CDR2 (germline): SQVTM, ANQGSEA. V was pared by 7 bases and J by 0 bases, with 19 bases between. Here the CDR3 reads CSARGLTGNSGNTIYF. CDR3 in DNA: TGCAGCGCCAGGGGTCTTACGGGAAACTCTGGAAACACCATATATTTT.

The chain combines TRBV11-3 with TRBJ2-7; 7 bases map to TRBD1. Germline loops: CDR1 SGHNT, CDR2 YENEEA. This CDR3 has 14 amino acids. V lost 5 bases, J lost 0 bases, and 4 bases stayed unmatched. The CDR3 loop is CASSARDSSYEQYF. CDR3 in DNA: TGTGCCAGCAGCGCCCGGGACAGCTCCTACGAGCAGTACTTC.

The chain has TRBV5-6 and TRBJ2-1; D gene unclear. The germline V and J ends were trimmed by 4 bases and 3 bases, with 5 bases remaining between them. CDR3 length equals 12 residues. CDR1 is SGHDT, CDR2 YYEEEE, per germline. This CDR3 is CASSIIYNEQFF. The CDR3 DNA follows: TGTGCCAGCAGCATTATCTACAATGAGCAGTTCTTC.

The J gene is TRBJ1-2, the V gene TRBV29-1; a possible D gene is TRBD1 (6 bases). The V gene's germline CDR1 is SQVTM and CDR2 ANQGSEA. Trimming took 4 bases from V and 0 from J, leaving 12 bases between them. The CDR3 length is 14 residues. Written as DNA, the CDR3 is TGCAGCGTTGCCGGGACACAAACTAACTATGGCTACACCTTC. It translates to CSVAGTQTNYGYTF.

The rearrangement uses TRBV7-2 and TRBJ2-5, with TRBD2 identical over 12 bases. CDR3 length: 18 amino acids. The V segment lost 5 bases and the J segment 2 bases; nucleotides outside the gene matches: 12. The germline V gene encodes CDR1 SGHTA and CDR2 FQGNSA. The CDR3 sequence is CASSPTSPLAGGQETQYF. CDR3 DNA sequence: TGTGCCAGCAGCCCAACATCACCACTAGCGGGGGGACAAGAGACCCAGTACTTC. Complete variable domain (other parts from reference TRBV7-2 and TRBJ2-5): GAGVSQSPSNKVTEKGKDVELRCDPISGHTALYWYRQSLGQGLEFLIYFQGNSAPDKSGLPSDRFSAERTGGSVSTLTIQRTQQEDSAVYLCASSPTSPLAGGQETQYFGPGTRLLVL.

The rearrangement links TRBV7-6 to TRBJ2-5, with a weak D call TRBD1 (8 bases). Trimming took 4 bases from V and 2 from J, leaving 17 bases between them. CDR1 is SGHVS, CDR2 FNYEAQ, per germline. The CDR3 contains 16 residues. The CDR3 coding sequence is TGTGCCAGCAGCTCCACCACAGGGGGAGGGCAAGAGACCCAGTACTTC. The encoded protein is CASSSTTGGGQETQYF.

A single count supports this clone. The rearrangement uses TRBV5-1 and TRBJ2-5; possibly TRBD1 for D (5 bases). Germline V gene lookup returns CDR1 SGHRS and CDR2 YFSETQ. This CDR3 is built from 15 residues. Between the trimmed V and J ends, which lost 1 base and 2 bases, there was a span of 12 bases. CDR3 loop: CASSLLQAEQETQYF. CDR3 sequence (DNA): TGCGCCAGCAGCTTGTTACAGGCGGAACAAGAGACCCAGTACTTC.

V gene TRBV27 combines with J gene TRBJ2-2; 7 nucleotides agree with TRBD1. This CDR3 spans 13 amino acids. Trimming at V came to 5 bases and at J to 7 bases, leaving 4 bases not matched to a gene. From germline, CDR1 is MNHEY and CDR2 SMNVEV (reference sequence). The CDR3 coding sequence is TGTGCCAGCAGTCGACAGGGTAACGGGGAGCTGTTTTTT. It specifies CASSRQGNGELFF.

The genes are TRBV28 and TRBJ1-4, with 7 bases that match TRBD1. The CDR3 runs 15 residues. With V trimmed by 5 bases and J by 5 bases, 8 bases remained unmatched. Germline-derived CDR1 and CDR2 are MDHEN and SYDVKM. The CDR3 is CASSVAGTENEKLFF. For the CDR3, the DNA is TGTGCCAGCAGTGTAGCCGGGACAGAAAATGAAAAACTGTTTTTT.

The V gene is TRBV2, the J gene TRBJ2-7; TRBD1 aligns across 11 bases. Trimming cost V 6 bases and J 3 bases; bases outside gene matches: 10. This CDR3 comprises 16 residues. The germline gives CDR1 SNHLY, CDR2 FYNNEI. CDR3 protein: CASSATTDRGLYEQYF. CDR3 DNA sequence: TGTGCCAGCAGCGCTACTACGGACAGGGGGCTCTACGAGCAGTACTTC.

This clone has a single count. This rearrangement joins TRBV4-1 to TRBJ1-5; a weak D match, TRBD1 (6 bases). The CDR3 has 14 amino acids. V dropped 4 bases and J dropped 4 bases, with 11 bases sitting between them. Germline V gives CDR1 MGHRA, CDR2 YSYEKL. The CDR3 bases are TGCGCCAGCAGCCTTGGACAGCCAAATCAGCCCCAGCATTTT. It specifies CASSLGQPNQPQHF.

This chain connects TRBV5-5 to TRBJ2-4; 8 nucleotides line up with TRBD2. J lost 13 bases, V lost 0 bases, and 6 bases had no gene match. Germline assignment: CDR1 SGHKS and CDR2 YYEKEE (reference sequence). The CDR3 has 13 amino acids. The chain's CDR3 is CASSLAAGLVQYF. As DNA, the CDR3 is TGTGCCAGCAGCTTGGCAGCGGGACTAGTCCAGTACTTC.

The chain employs TRBV20-1 and TRBJ1-1, with D possibly being TRBD1 (5 bases). The V end lost 7 bases, the J end lost 0 bases, and 6 bases lay between the germline ends. CDR3 length: 11 residues. Germline CDR1 is DFQATT and CDR2 is SNEGSKA (reference sequence). In nucleotides, the CDR3 is TGCAGTGGACAGCTGAACACTGAAGCTTTCTTT. Amino acid sequence: CSGQLNTEAFF.